This paragraph reports one T cell receptor beta chain. This clonotype was detected ten times or more. Its antigen is currently not known. The input lacks base qualities; no much larger clone sits a single base away. In the study, sorted CD4+ and CD8+ blood T cells from patients with severe aplastic anemia and from healthy subjects underwent deep sequencing of TCR repertoires. Ficoll-Paque density gradient centrifugation was used to isolate peripheral blood mononuclear cells. CD4+ and CD8+ T cells were sorted by FACS or magnetic beads before DNA extraction. TCR beta VDJ combination and CDR3 sequence profiling used genomic DNA as the template. TCR repertoire sequencing was run on an Illumina HiSeq 2000. In the source study's methods: TRBV/TRBJ rearrangement plots, CDR3 size and DJ length profiles, and Simpson's diversity index were used to assess repertoires. The immunodominant clone was defined as the most abundant DNA sequence in deep sequencing data. CDR3 amino acid sequences were screened for sharing across subjects and were compared with published repertoires and the VDJdb database. TCRdb redid the processing of the public reads, applying fastp at Q25 and MiXCR, and retained in-frame beta chains. Under each unique CDR3 protein, matching rows form one entry showing the most common genes and DNA. TCRdb, rather than the study authors, made the V and J calls. The sample table holds about 160,000 distinct CDR3 sequences, of which roughly 48% were seen once. Over 0.95% of the sample belongs to the ten largest clones.

The CDR3 runs 15 amino acids, cysteine and phenylalanine included. Only CDR3 DNA remains: 45 bases, in frame from the first base. The germline V gene provides CDR1 SNHLY and CDR2 FYNNEI. V is shortened by 7 bases, J by 5 bases, and the region joining them spans 18 bases. This entry is derived from a study of CD8+CD57+ T cells in acquired aplastic anemia (dated by TCRdb to about 2018). Turning to the overall study: DNA extracted from sorted CD4+ and CD8+ cells had a mean of roughly 3.3 ug, with a range of 0.2 to 27.4 ug. An average of around 10 million reads for CD4+ cells and 11.0 million reads for CD8+ cells was obtained from healthy donor samples. General conclusions and limits of the study: Fewer than 35 CD8+ CDR3 sequences were found to be shared between patients and controls, but these sequences appeared to be highly expressed in patients and within the immunodominant clones of the patients. Between patients and healthy controls, no significant difference in CD8+ Simpson's diversity was found (P=0.060).

This receptor was taken from a human donor in good health. Sequenced: sorted CD4+, CD8+, or CD8+CD57+ T cells (not recorded which) from PBMCs. The sequence is built from TRBV2 and TRBJ1-5; 5 matching bases give a weak D call of TRBD1. The CDR3 has the sequence CASTTGGGNYQPQHF. The sequenced DNA: TGTGCCAGCACCACGGGCGGGGGGAATTATCAGCCCCAGCATTTT. The CDR3 plus the reference TRBV2 and TRBJ1-5 genes for the other parts give the full variable domain: EPEVTQTPSHQVTQMGQEVILRCVPISNHLYFYWYRQILGQKVEFLVSFYNNEISEKSEIFDDQFSVERPDGSNFTLKIRSTKLEDSAMYFCASTTGGGNYQPQHFGDGTRLSIL.